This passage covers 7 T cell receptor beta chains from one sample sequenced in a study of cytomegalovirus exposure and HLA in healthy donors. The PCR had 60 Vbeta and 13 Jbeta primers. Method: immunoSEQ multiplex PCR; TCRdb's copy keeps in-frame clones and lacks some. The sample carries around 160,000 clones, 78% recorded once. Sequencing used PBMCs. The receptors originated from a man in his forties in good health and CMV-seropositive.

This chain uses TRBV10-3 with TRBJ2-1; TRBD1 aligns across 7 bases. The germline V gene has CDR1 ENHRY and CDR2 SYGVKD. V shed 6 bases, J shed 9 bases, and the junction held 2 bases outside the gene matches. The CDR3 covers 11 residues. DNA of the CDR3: TGTGCCATCAGCCAGGGGGTTGAGCAGTTCTTC. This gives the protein CAISQGVEQFF.

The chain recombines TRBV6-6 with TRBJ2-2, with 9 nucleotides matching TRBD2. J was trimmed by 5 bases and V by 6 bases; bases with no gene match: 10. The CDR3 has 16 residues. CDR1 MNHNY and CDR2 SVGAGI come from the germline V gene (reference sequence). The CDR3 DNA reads TGTGCCAGCAGACCTCCGGGACTAGCCGGTACCGGGGAGCTGTTTTTT. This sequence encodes CASRPPGLAGTGELFF.

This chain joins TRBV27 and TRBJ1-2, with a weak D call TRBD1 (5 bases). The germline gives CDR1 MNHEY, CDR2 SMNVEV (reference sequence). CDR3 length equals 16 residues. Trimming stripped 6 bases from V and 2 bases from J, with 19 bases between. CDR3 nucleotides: TGTGCCAGCAGCTGGACCGGGGCCGGGGGAAACTATGGCTACACCTTC. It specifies CASSWTGAGGNYGYTF.

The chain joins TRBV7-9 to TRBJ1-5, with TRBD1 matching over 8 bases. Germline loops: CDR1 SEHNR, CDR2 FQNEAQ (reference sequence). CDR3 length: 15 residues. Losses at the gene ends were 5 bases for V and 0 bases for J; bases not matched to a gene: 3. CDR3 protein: CASSPTGDSNQPQHF. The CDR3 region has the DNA TGTGCCAGCAGCCCGACAGGGGATAGCAATCAGCCCCAGCATTTT.

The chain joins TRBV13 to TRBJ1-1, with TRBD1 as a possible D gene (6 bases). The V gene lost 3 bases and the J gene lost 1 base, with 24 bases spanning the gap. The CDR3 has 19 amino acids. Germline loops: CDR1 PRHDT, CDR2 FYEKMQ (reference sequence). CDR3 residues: CASSFRLLGAGGGNTEAFF. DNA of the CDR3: TGTGCCAGCAGCTTCCGCCTGTTGGGCGCGGGAGGGGGGAACACTGAAGCTTTCTTT.

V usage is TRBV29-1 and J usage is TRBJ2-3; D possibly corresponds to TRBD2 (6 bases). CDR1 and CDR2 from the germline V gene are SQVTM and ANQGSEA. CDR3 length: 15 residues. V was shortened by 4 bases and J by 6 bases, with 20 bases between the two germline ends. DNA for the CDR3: TGCAGCGTTGTCCCGGGACTTCACCGGGACGATACGCAGTATTTT. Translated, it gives CSVVPGLHRDDTQYF.

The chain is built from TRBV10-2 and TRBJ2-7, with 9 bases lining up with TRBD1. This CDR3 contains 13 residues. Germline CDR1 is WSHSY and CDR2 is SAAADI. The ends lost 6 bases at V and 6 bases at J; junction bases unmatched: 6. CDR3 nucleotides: TGCGCCAGCAGAAGGGACAGGGAGGGCGAGCAGTACTTC. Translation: CASRRDREGEQYF.